This T cell receptor beta chain stems from a study of human T cells and chemical hapten exposure (dated by TCRdb to about 2021). Some background on the complete study: Libraries were combined into a pool for sequencing, and differences in TCR yield between samples came mainly from small differences in library volumes within the pool. The study tracked peripheral blood TCR repertoire changes in vivo during primary and secondary sensitization to the hapten diphenylcyclopropenone (DPC) in alopecia patients. From each blood RNA sample, both TCR alpha and TCR beta chains were sequenced.

General findings and caveats noted by the study authors: DPC sensitization did not change the number of TCRs with a frequency above 1 in 1000, and there was no evidence of changes in global repertoire structure. After repeated subsampling, the strength of the expansion versus patch-test correlation and the threshold at which it became significant changed.

This clonotype was counted ten times or more. This clone's antigen is unknown. No much larger clone exists at a distance of one base, and base qualities are not known. The protocol used for the library was RACE. The instrument given in TCRdb is NextSeq 500. During library preparation, unique molecular identifiers were attached to individual cDNA molecules so that TCRs could be counted in a quantitative, reproducible way. Turning to the authors' computational methods: Samples had a median of about 90,000 TCRs, with a range from about 23,224 to 700,000. V, J and CDR3 annotation of the TCR reads was carried out using the Decombinator software suite. Every sample was subsampled to the same number of TCRs (28,000) for the PS versus PT1 abundance plots. TCRs were defined as expanded if absent before sensitization and observed at least eight times at the 2-week time point. The public reads were run again by TCRdb, first through fastp at Q25 and then through MiXCR, and only productive beta chains were kept. Entries are consolidated by CDR3 protein sequence, retaining the most common genes and DNA. These V and J calls derive from TCRdb rather than the authors' analysis. Recorded for this sample are approximately 45,000 distinct CDR3 sequences; 4.3% of them occurred a single time. The top ten hold 1.6% of the sample.

V is reduced by 4 bases and J by 5 bases, leaving a spacing of 8 bases between them. The CDR3 measures 12 amino acids from cysteine to phenylalanine. The read is trimmed to its CDR3 DNA, 36 bases read in frame from base 1. The meaning of the sample's time point label: healthy volunteer bleed at 2 weeks. Unfractionated whole blood was collected in Tempus Blood RNA tubes, and total RNA was extracted from that blood. About five healthy volunteers were used as TCR sequencing controls and were bled at day 0, 2 weeks and 6 weeks. The sequenced material came from whole blood. The clonotype originates from a female donor in good health. Some clones in this sample may be carry-over from other donors' samples. The receptor chain draws on TRBV12-3 or TRBV12-4 and TRBJ1-1; the D gene cannot be named for sure. The CDR3 region reads CASSSASTEAFF. DNA sequence: TGTGCCAGCAGTTCCGCGAGTACTGAAGCTTTCTTT.